The 29 T cell receptor beta chains below come from one sample, sequenced in a study of blood T cell repertoires in COVID-19. Clones were read by immunoSEQ multiplex PCR, and TCRdb kept only the in-frame ones, dropping some. The data show 45,000 to 65,000 clones, with about 86% seen just once and over 3.5% held by the top ten. Source material: peripheral blood. The origin of the receptors is a man aged 80 or over with active COVID-19.

The chain carries TRBV24-1 and TRBJ2-2; a possible D gene is TRBD2 (5 bases). The CDR3 runs to 15 residues. The V end lost 3 bases, the J end lost 6 bases, and 13 bases lay between the germline ends. Germline V CDR1 and CDR2: KGHDR, SFDVKD. DNA for the CDR3: TGTGCCACCAGTGATATAGGGAGTAACTCCGGGGAGCTGTTTTTT. Residues: CATSDIGSNSGELFF.

The chain joins TRBV6-6 to TRBJ2-3; 9 bases are a match to TRBD2. The J segment lost 2 bases and the V segment lost 7 bases, leaving 4 bases of the junction unmatched. CDR1 MNHNY and CDR2 SVGAGI come from the germline V gene (reference sequence). The CDR3 spans 14 residues. The CDR3 DNA reads as TGTGCCAGCACCAGGACTAGCGACACAGATACGCAGTATTTT. Protein sequence: CASTRTSDTDTQYF.

This rearrangement joins TRBV5-1 to TRBJ2-7; 10 bases align to TRBD1. J lost 6 bases, V lost 4 bases, and 7 bases had no gene match. Germline assignment: CDR1 SGHRS and CDR2 YFSETQ. This CDR3 comprises 14 residues. The CDR3 coding sequence is TGCGCCAGCAGCACCGGGACAGGGGAGGTCGAGCAGTACTTC. It yields the protein CASSTGTGEVEQYF.

The chain recombines TRBV9 with TRBJ2-1; 9 bases agree with TRBD2. V shed 1 base and J 4 bases; nucleotides not matched to a gene: 9. This CDR3 has 17 residues. The V gene's germline CDR1 is SGDLS and CDR2 YYNGEE. Here the CDR3 DNA reads TGTGCCAGCAGCGTACGGGGGCGGGAGGGCCCTTACAATGAGCAGTTCTTC. Its protein is CASSVRGREGPYNEQFF. The full variable domain, with the rest looked up from reference TRBV9 and TRBJ2-1, is DSGVTQTPKHLITATGQRVTLRCSPRSGDLSVYWYQQSLDQGLQFLIQYYNGEERAKGNILERFSAQQFPDLHSELNLSSLELGDSALYFCASSVRGREGPYNEQFFGPGTRLTVL.

The V gene is TRBV6-2 or TRBV6-3, the J gene TRBJ1-2; a weak D match, TRBD1 (6 bases). CDR1 and CDR2 (germline): MNHEY, SVGEGT. The CDR3 runs to 13 residues. The V gene lost 4 bases and the J gene lost 7 bases, with 13 bases spanning the gap. The CDR3 nucleotides read TGTGCCAGCAGTTTAAACAGGGCCGGTGGCTACACCTTC. It encodes CASSLNRAGGYTF.

This clone appeared once. This chain links TRBV27 with TRBJ2-3; 7 nucleotides line up with TRBD2. This CDR3 is 16 amino acids long. Germline CDR1 reads MNHEY; CDR2 reads SMNVEV (reference sequence). V was pared by 3 bases and J by 0 bases, with 6 bases of the junction left unmatched. For the CDR3, the DNA is TGTGCCAGCAGTTTGTCCAGCGGGACTAGCACAGATACGCAGTATTTT. It codes for CASSLSSGTSTDTQYF.

This clone was observed a single time. J is TRBJ2-3 and V is TRBV7-3; D uncertain. V lost 5 bases and J 0 bases, leaving 6 bases between the germline ends. Germline V gives CDR1 SGHTA, CDR2 FQGTGA. The CDR3 covers 13 residues. As DNA, the CDR3 is TGTGCCAGCAGCCCCCAGAGCACAGATACGCAGTATTTT. Residues: CASSPQSTDTQYF. Full variable domain (remainder filled in from reference TRBV7-3 and TRBJ2-3): GAGVSQTPSNKVTEKGKYVELRCDPISGHTALYWYRQSLGQGPEFLIYFQGTGAADDSGLPNDRFFAVRPEGSVSTLKIQRTERGDSAVYLCASSPQSTDTQYFGPGTRLTVL.

The V gene is TRBV7-2, the J gene TRBJ2-2; perhaps TRBD2 as D (6 bases). CDR1 and CDR2 from the germline V gene are SGHTA and FQGNSA. V lost 2 bases, J lost 2 bases, and 12 bases lay in between. CDR3 length equals 16 residues. CDR3 coding DNA: TGTGCCAGCAGCTTAATGGGCGGGACCAACACCGGGGAGCTGTTTTTT. It is translated as CASSLMGGTNTGELFF.

The DNA of the CDR3 is TGTGCCCAGCAATATAGCGGGAGTACTGGTGAGCAGTTCTTC. Its translation is CAQQYSGSTGEQFF. J is TRBJ2-1 and V is TRBV30, with 9 positions matching TRBD2. The CDR3 is made up of 14 amino acids. From germline, CDR1 is GTSNPN and CDR2 SVGIG (reference sequence). The trim removed 8 bases at V and 9 bases at J, leaving 14 bases unmatched.

Comment on this clone: The sample carries other DNA sequences with the same CDR3. V and J are TRBV28 and TRBJ2-1, with 7 bases identical to TRBD1. With 7 bases clipped from V and 1 base from J, the junction kept 1 base outside the gene matches. The CDR3 has 13 amino acids. Germline V lookup: CDR1 MDHEN, CDR2 SYDVKM. In nucleotides, the CDR3 is TGTGCCAGCAACAGGGGTTCCTACAATGAGCAGTTCTTC. Translating gives CASNRGSYNEQFF.

The V gene is TRBV9, the J gene TRBJ2-1; 7 nucleotides agree with TRBD2. The CDR3 has 15 amino acids. Germline-derived CDR1 and CDR2 are SGDLS and YYNGEE. Trimming cost V 0 bases and J 3 bases; bases outside gene matches: 3. The CDR3 nucleotides are TGTGCCAGCAGCGTAGGGCTAGCGGACTACAATGAGCAGTTCTTC. This codes for CASSVGLADYNEQFF.

This chain uses TRBV19 with TRBJ1-5; TRBD1 matches at 7 bases. Germline V CDR1 and CDR2: LNHDA, SQIVND (reference sequence). Germline trimming cut 4 bases from V and 7 bases from J; bases unmatched to any gene: 7. This CDR3 comprises 14 residues. CDR3 nucleotides: TGTGCCAGTAGTACGGGACAGCAGAACCAGCCCCAGCATTTT. The encoded protein is CASSTGQQNQPQHF.

V is TRBV28 and J is TRBJ1-2; D perhaps matches TRBD1 (6 bases). Germline V lookup: CDR1 MDHEN, CDR2 SYDVKM. V was clipped by 6 bases and J by 3 bases, with 26 bases between them. This CDR3 spans 18 amino acids. CDR3 DNA sequence: TGTGCCAGCAGCACCTCTGGGGGGGCGCCGGGTAAGGACTATGGCTACACCTTC. Protein product: CASSTSGGAPGKDYGYTF.

The J gene is TRBJ2-5, the V gene TRBV5-4; TRBD2 is a possible D gene (6 bases). V gave up 0 bases and J gave up 1 base, with 7 bases separating them. This CDR3 comprises 14 residues. Germline V gene data show CDR1 as SGHNT and CDR2 as YYREEE (reference sequence). This CDR3 is CASSLAGSQETQYF. In DNA, the CDR3 is TGTGCCAGCAGCTTGGCCGGGAGCCAAGAGACCCAGTACTTC.

The chain joins TRBV4-3 to TRBJ2-4, with D possibly TRBD2 on 6 matching bases. Trimming took 1 base from V and 0 from J, leaving 13 bases between them. The germline V gene encodes CDR1 LGHNA and CDR2 YSLEER. The CDR3 is made up of 17 amino acids. CDR3 amino acids: CASSQGLGTVAKNIQYF. The CDR3 nucleotides read TGCGCCAGCAGCCAAGGACTTGGGACTGTAGCCAAAAACATTCAGTACTTC.

The J gene is TRBJ1-4, the V gene TRBV5-5; 9 bases fit TRBD1. V gave up 9 bases and J gave up 5 bases; unmatched junction bases: 5. From germline, CDR1 is SGHKS and CDR2 YYEKEE (reference sequence). CDR3 length equals 13 residues. The CDR3 loop reads CATRDRGNEKLFF. CDR3 DNA: TGTGCCACCCGAGACAGGGGGAATGAAAAACTGTTTTTT.

The chain joins TRBV15 to TRBJ2-6; 14 bases match TRBD2. V dropped 0 bases and J dropped 1; count of bases not matched to a gene: 8. This CDR3 comprises 21 residues. Germline values: CDR1 LNHNV, CDR2 YYDKDF (reference sequence). CDR3 DNA: TGTGCCACCAGCAGAGATCTAGCTGGGACTAGCGGGAGATCTGGGGCCAACGTCCTGACTTTC. Protein sequence: CATSRDLAGTSGRSGANVLTF.

This chain joins TRBV7-6 and TRBJ2-1, with D uncertain. Germline CDR1 is SGHVS and CDR2 is FNYEAQ. The CDR3 has 11 residues. V was pared by 5 bases and J by 10 bases, with 9 bases between. For the CDR3, the DNA is TGTGCCAGCAGCCCCGGTATGGAGCAGTTCTTC. This gives the protein CASSPGMEQFF. Together with reference TRBV7-6 and TRBJ2-1, the CDR3 gives the full variable domain: GAGVSQSPRYKVTKRGQDVALRCDPISGHVSLYWYRQALGQGPEFLTYFNYEAQQDKSGLPNDRFSAERPEGSISTLTIQRTEQRDSAMYRCASSPGMEQFFGPGTRLTVL.

The genes are TRBV5-1 and TRBJ1-2; D call uncertain. The length of the CDR3 is 14 residues. Trimming cost V 0 bases and J 7 bases, with 13 bases left between them. CDR1 SGHRS and CDR2 YFSETQ come from the germline V gene. DNA for the CDR3: TGCGCCAGCAGCTTGGAACGGGGAACAAGTGGCTACACCTTC. Its protein product is CASSLERGTSGYTF.

This clone was detected only once. V and J are TRBV11-2 and TRBJ2-1, with TRBD2 matching 8 bases. J lost 4 bases, V lost 1 base, and 3 bases had no gene match. Per the germline V gene, CDR1 is SGHAT and CDR2 is FQNNGV. The CDR3 sequence is 15 residues long. For the CDR3, the DNA is TGTGCCAGCAGCTTAGGTCAGCGGGAGTACAATGAGCAGTTCTTC. It encodes CASSLGQREYNEQFF.

Only a few counts were recorded for this clone. The chain recombines TRBV5-4 with TRBJ2-7; TRBD2 matches at 12 bases. The CDR3 spans 15 residues. Germline-derived CDR1 and CDR2 are SGHNT and YYREEE (reference sequence). J lost 5 bases, V lost 4 bases, and 7 bases had no gene match. CDR3 bases: TGTGCCAGCAGCCAGGGGACTAGCGGGTTTGACGAGCAGTACTTC. It specifies CASSQGTSGFDEQYF.

The chain joins TRBV9 to TRBJ1-5; 9 nucleotides match TRBD1. The CDR3 runs 15 residues. Germline V gene sequence: CDR1 SGDLS, CDR2 YYNGEE. Losses at the gene ends were 4 bases for V and 2 bases for J; bases not matched to a gene: 4. The CDR3 nucleotides are TGTGCCAGCAGCCGGACAGGGGAAGGCAATCAGCCCCAGCATTTT. Translated, it gives CASSRTGEGNQPQHF.

The rearrangement uses TRBV19 and TRBJ1-1; unclear D gene. The CDR3 loop spans 14 amino acids. V lost 5 bases and J lost 1, with 11 bases in between. Per the germline V gene, CDR1 is LNHDA and CDR2 is SQIVND (reference sequence). The CDR3 loop reads CASSASGRNTEAFF. In nucleotides, the CDR3 is TGTGCCAGTAGTGCGTCGGGAAGGAACACTGAAGCTTTCTTT.

The gene calls are TRBV18 and TRBJ1-3; 8 bases match TRBD1. The germline gives CDR1 KGHSH, CDR2 LQKENI. The CDR3 is 16 residues long. The V and J ends lost 3 bases and 0 bases, in that order; junction bases with no gene match: 4. The CDR3 spells CASSPTGADSGNTIYF. CDR3 in DNA: TGTGCCAGCTCACCGACAGGGGCCGACTCTGGAAACACCATATATTTT.

The rearrangement uses TRBV5-1 and TRBJ2-5; possibly TRBD2 for D (6 bases). This CDR3 comprises 15 residues. Germline V lookup: CDR1 SGHRS, CDR2 YFSETQ. V gave up 0 bases and J gave up 4 bases, with 13 bases separating them. The CDR3 spells CASSLGFGGRETQYF. CDR3 in DNA: TGCGCCAGCAGCTTGGGGTTCGGAGGGAGAGAGACCCAGTACTTC.

The chain has TRBV5-1 and TRBJ2-3, with 9 bases aligning to TRBD2. Germline-derived CDR1 and CDR2 are SGHRS and YFSETQ. V gave up 7 bases and J gave up 3 bases; unmatched junction bases: 18. The length of the CDR3 is 18 residues. The CDR3 DNA follows: TGCGCCAGCGGCGAACTGCAGCTTAGCGGGAGCGGGACAGATACGCAGTATTTT. Protein sequence: CASGELQLSGSGTDTQYF.

The V call is TRBV7-3, the J call TRBJ2-3; TRBD2 might be the D (6 bases). V dropped 6 bases and J dropped 0 bases, with 13 bases sitting between them. The germline V gene has CDR1 SGHTA and CDR2 FQGTGA. This CDR3 has 15 amino acids. CDR3 bases: TGTGCCAGCAGTGACGCGGGGTCTAGCACAGATACGCAGTATTTT. It is translated as CASSDAGSSTDTQYF. The complete variable domain, with remaining parts taken from reference TRBV7-3 and TRBJ2-3, reads GAGVSQTPSNKVTEKGKYVELRCDPISGHTALYWYRQSLGQGPEFLIYFQGTGAADDSGLPNDRFFAVRPEGSVSTLKIQRTERGDSAVYLCASSDAGSSTDTQYFGPGTRLTVL.

The chain links TRBV28 to TRBJ1-1, with a tentative D call TRBD1 (6 bases). CDR1 MDHEN and CDR2 SYDVKM come from the germline V gene. The CDR3 is 15 residues long. Trimming removed 6 bases from V and 4 bases from J, with 18 bases in between. CDR3 sequence reads: CASRPQDVGATEAFF. In DNA form, the CDR3 reads TGTGCCAGCAGACCCCAGGACGTGGGGGCCACTGAAGCTTTCTTT.

This chain links TRBV20-1 with TRBJ2-7; 9 bases are a match to TRBD2. In germline, CDR1 is DFQATT, CDR2 SNEGSKA (reference sequence). V lost 3 bases to trimming and J lost 7 bases; unmatched junction nucleotides: 10. The CDR3 totals 14 residues. The CDR3 sequence is CSASWGSGSDEQYF. For the CDR3, the DNA is TGCAGTGCTAGTTGGGGTAGCGGGAGTGATGAGCAGTACTTC.